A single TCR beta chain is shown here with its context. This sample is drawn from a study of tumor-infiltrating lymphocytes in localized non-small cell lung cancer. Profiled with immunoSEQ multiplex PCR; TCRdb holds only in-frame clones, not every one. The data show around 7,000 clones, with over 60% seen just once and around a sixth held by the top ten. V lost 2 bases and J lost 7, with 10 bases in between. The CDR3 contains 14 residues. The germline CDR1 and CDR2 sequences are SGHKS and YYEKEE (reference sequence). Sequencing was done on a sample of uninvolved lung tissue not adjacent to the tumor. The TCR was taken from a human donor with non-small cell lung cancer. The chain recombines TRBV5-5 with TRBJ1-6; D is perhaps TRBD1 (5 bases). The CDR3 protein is CASSFGTFNSPLHF. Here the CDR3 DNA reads TGTGCCAGCAGCTTTGGGACTTTCAATTCACCCCTCCACTTT.